This TCR beta chain is drawn from a study of CD8+ T cells in alopecia areata. Study overall: Each of the treated patients was given oral tofacitinib, 5 to 10 mg twice daily, for moderate-to-severe alopecia areata.

Study-level findings and limits: For patients receiving tofacitinib, scalp clonality and expanded CD8+ clones among the top 100 significantly decreased. Besides other cells, scalp samples also yield sequences of resident alphabeta T cells from normal skin. Unlike in mice, where it was clearer, TCR sharing across patients was less clear, possibly HLA-related.

Extracted RNA was reverse transcribed, and the resulting cDNA served as sequencing template. Produced via immunoSEQ multiplex PCR; TCRdb's table is partial and in-frame only. The table has around 150,000 clones, just over 65% seen once. CDR3 size: 16 residues. Germline loops: CDR1 MNHNY, CDR2 SVGAGI (reference sequence). The V segment lost 0 bases and the J segment 3 bases; nucleotides outside the gene matches: 4. Concerning this clone: Its antigen is undetermined.

Treatment noted: oral pan-JAK inhibitor, 5-10 mg twice daily. The J gene is TRBJ2-7, the V gene TRBV6-6; 11 nucleotides agree with TRBD2. The receptor was isolated from a human donor with alopecia areata. This material consisted of CD4+ T cells sorted from blood, taken at week 4, from a patient treated with tofacitinib. The CDR3: CASSYSPSGGRYEQYF. The CDR3 DNA reads as TGTGCCAGCAGTTACTCCCCTAGCGGGGGGCGCTACGAGCAGTACTTC.